This TCR beta chain was recorded in a study of regulatory and conventional T cells in RAG deficiency. Study findings and constraints: Shannon entropy was markedly lower and Simpson indices higher in RAG-deficient patients than control T-cell subsets. Treg unique TCR beta sequences were about 100-fold fewer in Omenn syndrome and CID/AS patients than controls.

Blood CD4+ CD25-low CD127-high conventional T cells supplied the genomic DNA template. A remark on this clone: Its cognate antigen is unknown.

The repertoire was sequenced with immunoSEQ multiplex PCR; TCRdb's copy has only in-frame clones and lacks some. The sample lists tens of thousands of clones, roughly 96% occurring once. The CDR3 contains 11 residues. Trimming took 5 bases from V and 2 from J, leaving 6 bases between them. The germline V gene encodes CDR1 GTSNPN and CDR2 SVGIG (reference sequence). Another study also made use of these data, one on regulatory T cells. From that report: Amplification used 52 TRBV primers and 13 TRBJ primers. In patients, unique TRB V-J pairs were restricted and V/J usage skewed, especially in Tregs.

Sample: CD25- CD4+ T cells sorted from blood. J is TRBJ1-1 and V is TRBV30, with a possible D match to TRBD1 (5 bases). The clonotype was recovered from a human donor in good health. The CDR3 loop reads CAWDRNTEAFF. As DNA, the CDR3 is TGTGCCTGGGACAGAAACACTGAAGCTTTCTTT.